Listed here are 31 T cell receptor beta chains from one sample, sequenced in a study of cytomegalovirus exposure and HLA in healthy donors. Amplification used 60 Vbeta primers and 13 Jbeta primers. TCRdb keeps only in-frame clones here, not all; method: immunoSEQ multiplex PCR. The table includes over 150,000 clones, 79% detected once. Sequencing used PBMCs. These receptors originate from a man aged 40-50 years in good health and CMV-seronegative.

The CDR3 sequence: CATRWTGDEKLFF. Written as DNA, the CDR3 is TGTGCCACCCGATGGACAGGGGATGAAAAACTGTTTTTT. The chain uses TRBV6-1 and TRBJ1-4, with 9 bases that match TRBD1. The CDR3 consists of 13 residues. Germline loops: CDR1 MNHNS, CDR2 SASEGT. J gave up 6 bases and V 10 bases, and 6 bases lay outside the gene matches.

This chain uses TRBV7-9 with TRBJ2-1, with TRBD2 matching 14 bases. This CDR3 comprises 16 residues. Trimming cost V 5 bases and J 8 bases; bases outside gene matches: 8. Germline CDR1 SEHNR, CDR2 FQNEAQ (reference sequence). CDR3 sequence reads: CASSRPGTSGSDEQFF. The CDR3 DNA sequence: TGTGCCAGCAGCCGACCAGGGACTAGCGGGAGCGATGAGCAGTTCTTC.

The sample holds one count of this clone. A junction boundary mismatches the germline segment, possibly from a read error. The chain couples TRBV7-9 to TRBJ1-2; tentatively, D is TRBD1 (6 bases). From germline, CDR1 is SEHNR and CDR2 FQNEAQ (reference sequence). This CDR3 contains 15 residues. CDR3 residues: CSSSLGTPTGYGYTF. In nucleotides, the CDR3 is TGTTCCAGCAGCTTAGGGACACCGACTGGGTATGGCTACACCTTC.

V and J are TRBV5-1 and TRBJ1-4, with D perhaps matching TRBD1 (6 bases). There are 14 residues in the CDR3. Germline V CDR1 and CDR2: SGHRS, YFSETQ. The V end lost 5 bases, the J end lost 6 bases, and 14 bases lay between the germline ends. The CDR3 sequence: CASSFGQPYEKLFF. CDR3 DNA: TGCGCCAGCAGTTTCGGACAGCCATATGAAAAACTGTTTTTT.

The genes are TRBV5-1 and TRBJ2-2, with 8 bases aligning to TRBD2. Germline V gives CDR1 SGHRS, CDR2 YFSETQ. Trimming took 4 bases from V and 2 from J; bases not matched to a gene: 7. The CDR3 spans 16 residues. CDR3 residues: CASSPRTSSNTGELFF. The CDR3 DNA follows: TGCGCCAGCAGCCCAAGGACTAGCAGCAACACCGGGGAGCTGTTTTTT.

The genes are TRBV7-9 and TRBJ2-5; D is perhaps TRBD2 (6 bases). The germline V and J ends were trimmed by 4 bases and 1 base, with 10 bases remaining between them. The CDR3 covers 14 residues. The germline V gene encodes CDR1 SEHNR and CDR2 FQNEAQ (reference sequence). The CDR3 region is CASSSRGLQETQYF. CDR3 nucleotides: TGTGCCAGCAGCTCACGGGGACTCCAAGAGACCCAGTACTTC.

The gene calls are TRBV7-9 and TRBJ2-1; 15 positions match TRBD2. V trimming: 6 bases; J trimming: 4 bases; junction bases outside the gene matches: 10. Germline V gene sequence: CDR1 SEHNR, CDR2 FQNEAQ (reference sequence). There are 18 residues in the CDR3. DNA of the CDR3: TGTGCCAGCAGTTATCGGACTAGCGGGGGGGCGGGATACAATGAGCAGTTCTTC. Translated: CASSYRTSGGAGYNEQFF.

V and J are TRBV27 and TRBJ2-1; D call uncertain. This CDR3 contains 15 residues. The V gene's germline CDR1 is MNHEY and CDR2 SMNVEV (reference sequence). The germline V and J ends were trimmed by 5 bases and 0 bases, with 11 bases remaining between them. CDR3 loop: CASSEELSSYNEQFF. The CDR3 DNA reads as TGTGCCAGCAGTGAAGAACTGAGCTCCTACAATGAGCAGTTCTTC.

The genes are TRBV6-1 and TRBJ2-5; 10 nucleotides line up with TRBD1. Germline CDR1 is MNHNS and CDR2 is SASEGT. V was pared by 5 bases and J by 3 bases, with 6 bases of the junction left unmatched. CDR3 size: 15 residues. Here the CDR3 reads CASSRQGAREETQYF. In DNA form, the CDR3 reads TGTGCCAGCAGTCGACAGGGGGCGCGGGAAGAGACCCAGTACTTC.

The V gene is TRBV4-2, the J gene TRBJ2-2; a possible D gene is TRBD1 (5 bases). Germline V gives CDR1 LGHNA, CDR2 YNFKEQ. V gave up 0 bases and J gave up 4 bases, with 12 bases separating them. The CDR3 sequence is 16 residues long. Here the CDR3 DNA reads TGTGCCAGCAGCCAAGAGCTCCAGGGCGCCACCGGGGAGCTGTTTTTT. As protein: CASSQELQGATGELFF.

In its sample, this clone was seen a few times. This sequence joins TRBV7-2 and TRBJ2-7; D is unresolved. V was cut by 0 bases and J by 3 bases, with 9 bases left in between. The germline CDR1 and CDR2 sequences are SGHTA and FQGNSA. This CDR3 is 14 amino acids long. The CDR3 nucleotides are TGTGCCAGCAGCTTAGCGATCGTGAGCTACGAGCAGTACTTC. This gives the protein CASSLAIVSYEQYF.

The chain has TRBV28 and TRBJ2-7; D remains unclear. The V end lost 10 bases, the J end lost 2 bases, and 15 bases lay between the germline ends. The CDR3 is 13 amino acids. Germline V lookup: CDR1 MDHEN, CDR2 SYDVKM. This chain's CDR3 is CATFSTVPYEQYF. The CDR3 coding sequence is TGTGCCACCTTCTCCACAGTTCCCTACGAGCAGTACTTC.

The chain uses TRBV2 and TRBJ2-3; 14 nucleotides match TRBD2. Germline CDR1 is SNHLY and CDR2 is FYNNEI. Trimming removed 5 bases from V and 5 bases from J; junction bases left unmatched: 6. This CDR3 has 16 amino acids. CDR3 protein: CASSQTSGRAIDTQYF. In nucleotides, the CDR3 is TGTGCCAGCAGTCAGACTAGCGGGAGGGCCATAGATACGCAGTATTTT.

This chain uses TRBV4-3 with TRBJ2-2; 8 positions agree with TRBD2. V lost 0 bases and J lost 3; bases outside the gene matches: 9. The CDR3 is made up of 18 amino acids. Germline V gene data show CDR1 as LGHNA and CDR2 as YSLEER. CDR3 sequence (DNA): TGCGCCAGCAGCCAAGATTTGGTGAGCGGGAGAGACACCGGGGAGCTGTTTTTT. Its protein is CASSQDLVSGRDTGELFF.

The chain joins TRBV11-2 to TRBJ2-2, with TRBD1 identical over 8 bases. CDR1 is SGHAT, CDR2 FQNNGV, per germline. The length of the CDR3 is 16 residues. Trimming removed 0 bases from V and 5 bases from J; junction bases left unmatched: 5. CDR3 sequence reads: CASSLEQGAFTGELFF. The CDR3 DNA follows: TGTGCCAGCAGCTTAGAGCAGGGGGCTTTTACCGGGGAGCTGTTTTTT.

The chain employs TRBV18 and TRBJ2-5, with 7 nucleotides matching TRBD1. CDR1 is KGHSH and CDR2 is LQKENI in the germline V gene. J was trimmed by 3 bases and V by 0 bases; bases with no gene match: 4. This CDR3 contains 15 residues. As DNA, the CDR3 is TGTGCCAGCTCACCACCGACAGGGCTTAAAGAGACCCAGTACTTC. Translation: CASSPPTGLKETQYF.

This chain links TRBV7-9 with TRBJ1-5; 7 bases match TRBD1. Losses at the gene ends were 5 bases for V and 10 bases for J; bases not matched to a gene: 8. This CDR3 has 13 residues. Looked up from germline, CDR1 is SEHNR and CDR2 is FQNEAQ (reference sequence). The CDR3 is CASSTSDRQPQHF. CDR3 coding DNA: TGTGCCAGCAGCACCTCGGACAGGCAACCCCAGCATTTT.

V and J are TRBV6-5 and TRBJ1-2, with a weak D call TRBD1 (6 bases). The CDR3 contains 16 residues. Germline CDR1 MNHEY, CDR2 SVGAGI. The germline V and J ends were trimmed by 2 bases and 5 bases, with 18 bases remaining between them. The CDR3 bases are TGTGCCAGCAGTTACCCGACTGCACCAGGGGCTTATGGCTACACCTTC. Protein: CASSYPTAPGAYGYTF.

Here the CDR3 DNA reads TGTGCCAGCTCACCCAAGGGACAGGGGAGCGGCTACACCTTC. Its translation is CASSPKGQGSGYTF. The V and J genes are TRBV18 and TRBJ1-2; 10 nucleotides line up with TRBD1. The CDR3 extends over 14 amino acids. Germline V CDR1 and CDR2: KGHSH, LQKENI. The trim removed 3 bases at V and 8 bases at J, leaving 6 bases unmatched.

The V call is TRBV9, the J call TRBJ2-3; 10 nucleotides agree with TRBD2. The germline CDR1 and CDR2 sequences are SGDLS and YYNGEE. Unmatched junction bases numbered 8, after V lost 0 bases and J lost 1 base. The CDR3 totals 18 residues. CDR3 protein: CASSVGASGRVGTDTQYF. In DNA, the CDR3 is TGTGCCAGCAGCGTAGGCGCTAGCGGGAGAGTTGGCACAGATACGCAGTATTTT.

This chain uses TRBV5-4 with TRBJ2-5; TRBD1 is a possible D gene (5 bases). The CDR3 has 14 residues. Germline CDR1 reads SGHNT; CDR2 reads YYREEE (reference sequence). The V and J ends lost 1 base and 5 bases respectively, with 12 bases between them. CDR3 loop: CASSLTGPLETQYF. The CDR3, as DNA: TGTGCCAGCAGCTTGACAGGACCTCTGGAGACCCAGTACTTC.

Note on this clone: A read error may account for a junction end that differs from germline. The sample carries other DNA sequences with the same CDR3. This rearrangement joins TRBV7-6 to TRBJ2-3; 7 nucleotides agree with TRBD1. This CDR3 region has 12 residues. Germline loops: CDR1 SGHVS, CDR2 FNYEAQ. CDR3 sequence reads: CASSLQGDTQYF. The CDR3 DNA reads TGTGCCAGCAGTCTTCAGGGGGATACACAGTATTTT.

This chain connects TRBV4-1 to TRBJ2-2, with D perhaps TRBD2 (6 bases). The CDR3 sequence is 18 residues long. Germline V gene sequence: CDR1 MGHRA, CDR2 YSYEKL. Trimming removed 1 base from V and 1 base from J, with 16 bases in between. The CDR3 reads CASSQVWAGQMNTGELFF. CDR3 in DNA: TGCGCCAGCAGCCAAGTATGGGCGGGGCAGATGAACACCGGGGAGCTGTTTTTT.

The chain employs TRBV9 and TRBJ2-2; D is unclear. CDR1 and CDR2 (germline): SGDLS, YYNGEE. The CDR3 covers 13 residues. V gave up 0 bases and J gave up 6 bases, with 6 bases separating them. The CDR3 DNA reads TGTGCCAGCAGCGTAGATAGCTCCGGGGAGCTGTTTTTT. Translation: CASSVDSSGELFF. Drawing the rest from reference TRBV9 and TRBJ2-2, the complete variable domain is DSGVTQTPKHLITATGQRVTLRCSPRSGDLSVYWYQQSLDQGLQFLIQYYNGEERAKGNILERFSAQQFPDLHSELNLSSLELGDSALYFCASSVDSSGELFFGEGSRLTVL.

The chain recombines TRBV21-1 with TRBJ2-7; no DNA check was done on the table's D call, TRBD1. TRBV21-1 is shown as a pseudogene. This CDR3 is 17 amino acids long. The CDR3 bases are TGTGCCAGCAGCAAAGAGGGACAGGACCTCACCCGTTACGAGCAGTACTTC. This sequence encodes CASSKEGQDLTRYEQYF.

The V and J genes are TRBV12-5 and TRBJ2-3; TRBD1 might be the D (7 bases). The V gene's germline CDR1 is LGHNT and CDR2 FRNRAP. The CDR3 is made up of 16 amino acids. V dropped 2 bases and J dropped 10 bases, with 22 bases sitting between them. CDR3 DNA sequence: TGTGCTAGTGGTTTGCCCGGGACTGGCCAAGACAGGGCGCAGTATTTT. Protein product: CASGLPGTGQDRAQYF.

This rearrangement joins TRBV10-3 to TRBJ2-5; D is perhaps TRBD1 (5 bases). V shed 3 bases and J shed 4 bases, with 15 bases lying between them. The CDR3 is made up of 15 amino acids. Germline CDR1 is ENHRY and CDR2 is SYGVKD. The CDR3 DNA reads as TGTGCCATCAGTGAACGGCAGGGTAGGGGAGAGACCCAGTACTTC. It codes for CAISERQGRGETQYF.

This chain links TRBV9 with TRBJ2-2; 11 bases align to TRBD2. V lost 2 bases, J lost 7 bases, and 4 bases stayed unmatched. The CDR3 covers 15 residues. Germline loops: CDR1 SGDLS, CDR2 YYNGEE. This CDR3 reads CASSVSSGGYGELFF. The CDR3 bases are TGTGCCAGCAGCGTCTCTAGCGGGGGGTACGGGGAGCTGTTTTTT.

The chain is built from TRBV5-1 and TRBJ1-4; D is possibly TRBD1 (5 bases). The germline V and J ends were trimmed by 4 bases and 5 bases, with 18 bases remaining between them. The CDR3 loop spans 16 amino acids. Germline CDR1 SGHRS, CDR2 YFSETQ. This CDR3 reads CASSVGEGLGNEKLFF. The CDR3 region has the DNA TGCGCCAGCAGCGTGGGTGAGGGACTTGGAAATGAAAAACTGTTTTTT.

The chain carries TRBV6-6 and TRBJ1-1, with D possibly matching TRBD1 (6 bases). The CDR3 runs to 15 residues. In germline, CDR1 is MNHNY, CDR2 SVGAGI (reference sequence). Trimming took off 5 bases at V and 11 bases at J, with 24 bases between the two ends. In nucleotides, the CDR3 is TGTGCCAGCAGTCTCCTCCCCGGGACATCCAGAGGGGCTTTCTTT. The encoded protein is CASSLLPGTSRGAFF.

The chain has TRBV4-2 and TRBJ2-3; a weak D match, TRBD2 (5 bases). Between the trimmed V and J ends, which lost 0 bases and 0 bases, there was a span of 19 bases. CDR1 and CDR2 from the germline V gene are LGHNA and YNFKEQ. This CDR3 is 19 amino acids long. CDR3 nucleotides: TGTGCCAGCAGCCAAGATAGGAAGTGGCGGGCAGGTAGCACAGATACGCAGTATTTT. Translation gives CASSQDRKWRAGSTDTQYF.